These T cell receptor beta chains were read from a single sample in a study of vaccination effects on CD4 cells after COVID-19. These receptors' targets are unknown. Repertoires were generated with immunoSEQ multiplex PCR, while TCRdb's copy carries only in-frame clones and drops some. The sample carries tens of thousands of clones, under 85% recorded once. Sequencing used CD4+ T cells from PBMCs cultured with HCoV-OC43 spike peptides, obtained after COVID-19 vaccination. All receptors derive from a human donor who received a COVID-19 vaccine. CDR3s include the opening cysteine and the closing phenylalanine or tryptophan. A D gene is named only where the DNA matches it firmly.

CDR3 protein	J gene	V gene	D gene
CASSQVQPRVSQDSRSGNTIYF	TRBJ1-3	TRBV4-1	NA
CASSLSSGLLADTQYF	TRBJ2-3	TRBV7-2	TRBD2
CAWSVQLHNEQFF	TRBJ2-1	TRBV30	NA
CASWDRQGNYGYTF	TRBJ1-2	TRBV18	TRBD1
CATSRALVVQETQYF	TRBJ2-5	TRBV15	NA
CAISRAGVVTNTGELFF	TRBJ2-2	TRBV10-3	TRBD2
CASSLKRGGGETQYF	TRBJ2-5	TRBV7-2	TRBD2
CASSVRTGGLQETQYF	TRBJ2-5	TRBV9	TRBD1
CASSGSHRSNSPLHF	TRBJ1-6	TRBV2	NA
CATSDPRGVSSTDTQYF	TRBJ2-3	TRBV24-1	TRBD2
CAISSDRARTDTQYF	TRBJ2-3	TRBV10-3	TRBD1
CASGSGHSFTDTQYF	TRBJ2-3	TRBV12-5	NA
CASSLSSGNTIYF	TRBJ1-3	TRBV12-3/TRBV12-4	NA
CASSFLGGSSGANVLTF	TRBJ2-6	TRBV27	TRBD2
CASSVLPGVGETQYF	TRBJ2-5	TRBV9	NA
CASSGGTGALNTEAFF	TRBJ1-1	TRBV18	TRBD1
CASSPRGSTDTQYF	TRBJ2-3	TRBV12-1	NA
CASSNDLAKNIQYF	TRBJ2-4	TRBV21-1	NA
CASSTGTGRFATGELFF	TRBJ2-2	TRBV14	TRBD1
CASSDPNTGELFF	TRBJ2-2	TRBV6-4	NA
CASSRGVANTEAFF	TRBJ1-1	TRBV6-5	NA
CASGSRQRTDTQYF	TRBJ2-3	TRBV2	NA
CASSPNPGQGAEETQYF	TRBJ2-5	TRBV9	TRBD1
CATSRDQGHQETQYF	TRBJ2-5	TRBV15	NA
CASSRSGQGAIGELFF	TRBJ2-2	TRBV6-6	TRBD1
CASTREPGFNQPQHF	TRBJ1-5	TRBV6-5	NA
CATFRTSGVYNEQFF	TRBJ2-1	TRBV24-1	TRBD2
CSVEPPSGGLTDTQYF	TRBJ2-3	TRBV29-1	TRBD2
CATSGGALNEQFF	TRBJ2-1	TRBV24-1	TRBD2
CATSDRTSGQETQYF	TRBJ2-5	TRBV24-1	TRBD2
CASSLFGNTIYF	TRBJ1-3	TRBV12-3/TRBV12-4	NA
CASSLTALSSEAFF	TRBJ1-1	TRBV7-3	NA
CASSPGQWNTEAFF	TRBJ1-1	TRBV7-2	TRBD1
CASSLDGGAQETQYF	TRBJ2-5	TRBV5-4	TRBD2
CASSLARGTFTGELFF	TRBJ2-2	TRBV5-8	NA
CASRGGYTDTQYF	TRBJ2-3	TRBV7-2	NA
CASSQRAPSQTYGYTF	TRBJ1-2	TRBV27	NA
CASSLQGAINTEAFF	TRBJ1-1	TRBV7-2	TRBD1
CASSGQGALYNEQFF	TRBJ2-1	TRBV9	TRBD1
CASSLGSGADPEKLFF	TRBJ1-4	TRBV5-1	NA
CASSLGGGAGQPQHF	TRBJ1-5	TRBV7-2	NA
CAIRESRDGQPQHF	TRBJ1-5	TRBV10-3	NA
CASSGLGLAETQYF	TRBJ2-5	TRBV9	NA
CASSTRGANVLTF	TRBJ2-6	TRBV12-3/TRBV12-4	NA
CASSKRRPRATEAFF	TRBJ1-1	TRBV21-1	NA
CASSSQQGERAFF	TRBJ1-1	TRBV11-3	TRBD1
CASRLEPGQGTGGYTF	TRBJ1-2	TRBV5-1	TRBD1
CASSPPSGQNTEAFF	TRBJ1-1	TRBV7-8	NA
CASRTGLNTEAFF	TRBJ1-1	TRBV6-5	TRBD1
CASAWRGGMADTQYF	TRBJ2-3	TRBV6-5	TRBD2
CASSPRTVNTEAFF	TRBJ1-1	TRBV18	NA
CASSLEAVYNEQFF	TRBJ2-1	TRBV7-2	NA
CASSKQGGGTRFTEAFF	TRBJ1-1	TRBV5-1	NA
CASSKASGNTIYF	TRBJ1-3	TRBV27	NA
CASSLGQGNTIYF	TRBJ1-3	TRBV5-4	NA
CASSERGARAERFF	TRBJ2-1	TRBV2	NA
CASRQGMGAEAFF	TRBJ1-1	TRBV18	TRBD1
CATSDLIEYF	TRBJ2-4	TRBV24-1	NA
CASSPDQNTGELFF	TRBJ2-2	TRBV5-4	NA